The clone carrying this T cell receptor beta chain was counted ten times or more. For blood and skin samples, reverse transcription used TCR alpha and beta constant primers. From the 5' RACE reads, TCRdb called clonotypes with MiXCR, one entry per CDR3 protein. The table lists just over 25,000 distinct CDR3 sequences, under 30% of them singletons, with around 1.8% in the top ten. Trimming took off 4 bases at V and 2 bases at J, with 9 bases between the two ends. The CDR3 runs 13 residues. Germline CDR1 KGHSH, CDR2 LQKENI. Adult healthy volunteers gave 2.5 ml peripheral blood for whole-blood RNA. A UMI-containing oligonucleotide was joined by 3' ligation to the TCR cDNA template. The data belong to a study of naive and memory T cell subsets.

The chain has TRBV18 and TRBJ2-7, with D possibly being TRBD1 (5 bases). The receptor comes from a female donor in good health. The chain's CDR3 is CASSQGIPYEQYF. CDR3 sequence (DNA): TGTGCCAGCTCACAGGGGATTCCCTACGAGCAGTACTTC.